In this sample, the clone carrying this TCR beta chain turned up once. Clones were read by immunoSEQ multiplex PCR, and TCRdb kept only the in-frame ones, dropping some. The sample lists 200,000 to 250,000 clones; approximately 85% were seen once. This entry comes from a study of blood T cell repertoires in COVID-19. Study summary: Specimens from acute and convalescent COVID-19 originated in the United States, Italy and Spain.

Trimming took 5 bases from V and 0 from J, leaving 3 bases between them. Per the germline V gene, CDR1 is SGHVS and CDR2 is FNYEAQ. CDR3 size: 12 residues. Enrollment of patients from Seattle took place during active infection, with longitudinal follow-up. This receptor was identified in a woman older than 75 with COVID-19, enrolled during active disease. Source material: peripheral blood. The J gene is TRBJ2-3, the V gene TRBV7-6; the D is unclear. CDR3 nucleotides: TGTGCCAGCAGCCCGAGCACAGATACGCAGTATTTT. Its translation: CASSPSTDTQYF. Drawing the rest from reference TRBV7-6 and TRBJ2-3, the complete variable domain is GAGVSQSPRYKVTKRGQDVALRCDPISGHVSLYWYRQALGQGPEFLTYFNYEAQQDKSGLPNDRFSAERPEGSISTLTIQRTEQRDSAMYRCASSPSTDTQYFGPGTRLTVL.